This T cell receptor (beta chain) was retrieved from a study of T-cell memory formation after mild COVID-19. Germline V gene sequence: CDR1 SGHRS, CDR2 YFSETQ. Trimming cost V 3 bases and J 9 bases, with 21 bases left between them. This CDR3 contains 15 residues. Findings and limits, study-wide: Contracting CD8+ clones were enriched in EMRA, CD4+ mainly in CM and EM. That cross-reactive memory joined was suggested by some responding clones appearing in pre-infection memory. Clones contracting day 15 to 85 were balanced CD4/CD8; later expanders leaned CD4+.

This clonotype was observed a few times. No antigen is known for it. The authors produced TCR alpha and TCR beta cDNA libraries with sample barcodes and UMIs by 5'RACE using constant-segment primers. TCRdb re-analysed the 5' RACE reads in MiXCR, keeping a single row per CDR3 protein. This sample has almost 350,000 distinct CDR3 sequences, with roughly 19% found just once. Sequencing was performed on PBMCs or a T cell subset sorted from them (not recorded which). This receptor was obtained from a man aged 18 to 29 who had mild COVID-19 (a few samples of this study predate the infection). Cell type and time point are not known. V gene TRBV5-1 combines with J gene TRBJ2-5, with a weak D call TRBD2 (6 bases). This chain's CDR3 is CASSSGRTTGVSQYF. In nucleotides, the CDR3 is TGCGCCAGCAGCTCCGGGCGCACGACGGGGGTGTCCCAGTACTTC.